This T cell receptor beta chain was obtained from a study of T cell changes during pregnancy in multiple sclerosis. The junction had 6 bases not matched to a gene; V was cut back by 0 bases and J by 5 bases. Germline V gene data show CDR1 as LGHNA and CDR2 as YNFKEQ. This CDR3 has 17 amino acids. Assay used: immunoSEQ multiplex PCR; TCRdb lists only in-frame clones, some missing. The sample lists roughly 50,000 clones, about 90% occurring once. The clonotype was recovered from a female donor with multiple sclerosis, enrolled in a pregnancy study. This chain connects TRBV4-2 to TRBJ2-2, with 10 bases aligning to TRBD2. The source material was CD4+ T cells from peripheral blood mononuclear cells, sampled after pregnancy. The CDR3 bases are TGTGCCAGCAGCCAAGACGTTTCGACTAGCGGGACCGGGGAGCTGTTTTTT. The encoded protein is CASSQDVSTSGTGELFF.